The present T cell receptor (beta chain) was sequenced within a study of blood T cells in healthy people across ages (dated by TCRdb to the mid-2010s). Some background on the complete study: In model experiments, roughly one uniquely barcoded TCR beta cDNA molecule per two T cells was captured by template switching. The study measured age-related changes in TCR beta repertoire diversity using deep sequencing normalized with unique cDNA molecular identifiers. To avoid experimental bias, donors of different ages were distributed randomly across sequencing lanes. For two donors (one aged 18 to 30 and one aged 80 or older), the study analyzed two additional independent replicas of 1 million unique cDNA reads from the same blood draw. The donors were split into four age groups: young (average about 15 years), middle-aged (over 35), aged (more than 60) and long-lived (over 75). Summary of the overall study and its limitations: Estimates of total diversity based on one million sequenced T cells were considered lower bounds and underestimates. Compared with the aged group, the long-lived group had more naive CD4+ T cells, fewer expanded clones and increased TCR diversity, suggesting age selection. A strong correlation was found between observed TCR beta diversity and the percentage of naive T cells measured by flow cytometry. Donor CMV infection status was unknown, potentially confounding age-related changes in expanded clonotypes. Because profiling used bulk unsorted PBMCs, naive and antigen-experienced compartments could not be compared conclusively. Observed TCR beta diversity per million T cells fell roughly linearly with age, and a significant reduction was already apparent by age roughly 40.

V is cut by 5 bases and J by 5 bases, and the space between the germline ends is 15 bases. The CDR3, cysteine through phenylalanine, is 15 amino acids long. Only CDR3 DNA is held: 45 bases, read in frame from base 1. This clonotype has more than one count but fewer than ten. Its antigen specificity is not known. Base qualities are not recorded, but no much larger clone differs from it by a single base. The library was built by means of 5' RACE. The sample was run on an Illumina HiSeq 2500. A second PCR of 7 to 11 cycles was performed with a sample-barcoded 5' primer and a J-beta primer mix. A template-switch 5' adaptor carrying 12 random nucleotides introduced a unique molecular identifier onto each TCR beta cDNA molecule. Each sample yielded at least 3 million CDR3-containing paired-end reads. First-strand cDNA synthesis was performed from all RNA using the Mint cDNA synthesis kit, with priming by a TRBC-specific oligonucleotide. All cDNA was treated with uracil-DNA glycosylase and then went through a first 18-cycle PCR with the universal primers M1SS and BC2_uni_R. On the study's bioinformatics: Each sample was normalized by randomly selecting 1 million high-quality reads, each carrying a distinct molecular identifier. Reads sharing molecular identifiers were discarded rather than binned into consensus sequences. CDR3 identification, clonotype clustering and error correction used MiTCR with a Q25 quality threshold and the strictest error-elimination algorithm. A nonparametric unseen species model with Euler transformation was used to estimate lower-bound total TCR beta diversity. Using fastp at Q25 and MiXCR, TCRdb reprocessed the public reads and kept productive beta chains. Rows are unified per CDR3 protein, each entry keeping the most common DNA and genes. The V and J calls follow TCRdb's processing rather than the paper's. In all, the sample holds 1,300,000 or so distinct CDR3 sequences, and approximately 63% of those were seen once. 5.5% to 8% of the sample lies in the top ten.

Donors were about 36 systemically healthy Caucasian individuals from Russia aged roughly 6 to 95 years. Ten milliliters of peripheral blood were drawn from each donor into EDTA-treated Vacutainer tubes. Ficoll-Paque density-gradient centrifugation was used to isolate PBMCs, with at least 6.5 million obtained per sample. Trizol reagent was used to extract total RNA from PBMCs, with at least 6 micrograms per sample. For every donor, flow cytometry on a PBMC aliquot measured the percentage of naive CD45RAhigh/CD27high T cells. The V and J genes are TRBV12-3 or TRBV12-4 and TRBJ1-4, and possibly TRBD1, on 6 matching bases. This receptor was identified in a man between 18 and 35 years old in good health. Sequenced material: blood. The base sequence is TGTGCCAGCAGTCCCCGTGGAGGGGGAAATGAAAAACTGTTTTTT. Its translation reads: CASSPRGGGNEKLFF.